This TCR beta chain derives from a study of regulatory T cells in long-lasting Graves disease (dated by TCRdb to about 2021). At the level of the whole study: Antithyroid drugs had been taken for less than 3 months by newly diagnosed Graves' disease patients. Patients with persistent Graves' disease were compared with patients with newly diagnosed Graves' disease using TCR sequencing and RNA sequencing of peripheral blood. A total of about 35 samples underwent TCR sequencing: around 13 from persistent and some 20 from newly diagnosed Graves' disease patients. The study took place in China and was registered as a clinical trial. Broad study findings and their caveats: Patients with persistent disease shared more public clonotypes (around 2,700) than newly diagnosed patients did (approximately 1,000). Only the TCR beta chain was sequenced and analyzed. The small sample size was acknowledged by the authors as a limitation that may reduce accuracy. Only peripheral blood was studied, because thyroid tissue, the primary lesion, was inaccessible. Compared with newly diagnosed patients, persistent Graves' disease patients had lower TCR Shannon entropy and fewer highly expanded clones, which suggests clonal expansion. Preferential use of TRBV28, TRBJ1-2 and TRBJ2-5 was observed in persistent disease, whereas TRBV20-1 and TRBJ2-1 were favored in newly diagnosed disease.

Per the publication, the time point label means: newly diagnosed GD, antithyroid drugs for less than 3 months. For both TCR sequencing and RNA sequencing, RNA was extracted from PBMCs using TRIzol. The diagnosis of Graves' disease was made according to American Thyroid Association guidelines. Recruitment of patients was carried out at an endocrinology department in Xi'an, China. From each patient, around 9.3 milliliters of peripheral blood was collected into an EDTA anticoagulant tube. Ficoll Paque Plus density gradient separation was used to isolate PBMCs, and no additional T cell sorting was done. An Agilent 2100 Bioanalyzer and agarose gel were used to check RNA quality, while a NanoDrop 2000 measured RNA concentration. This clonotype has ten or more counts. Its antigen is still unknown. No quality values exist for individual bases; no much larger clone is one base distant. Looking up the germline V gene yields CDR1 SGHTA and CDR2 FQGNSA. From cysteine to phenylalanine, the CDR3 is 14 amino acids long. Only the CDR3 part of the read is kept: 42 bases, read in frame from the first base. The V and J ends are trimmed by 5 bases and 0 bases, leaving 9 bases between them.

Library preparation employed multiplex PCR. The data were produced on an Illumina HiSeq 4000. To build TCR beta libraries, CDR3 regions were amplified by Arm-PCR using iRepertoire HTBI primers. PCR products were gel purified before sequencing. Per the authors' processing: Across samples, roughly 60 TRBV and roughly 15 TRBJ segments were identified and used for gene usage analysis of CDR3 amino acid clonotypes. COPE and FqMerger were used to merge the filtered high-quality paired reads into contigs. BLAST was used to align contigs to IMGT TRBV, TRBD and TRBJ reference genes, with CDR3 defined following IMGT. Any clonotype with a frequency above 0.1% was classified as a highly expanded clone. Shannon entropy was used to measure repertoire diversity, and the Gini coefficient was used to measure V-J evenness. Public clonotypes were defined as clonotypes shared by more than one individual. The public reads were quality trimmed at Q25 with fastp and then assembled into clones with MiXCR by TCRdb, keeping productive beta chains. For every CDR3 protein sequence, its rows merge into one entry that carries the most common genes and DNA. These V and J calls originate from TCRdb's pipeline instead of the authors' own analysis. The sample data list about 450,000 distinct CDR3 sequences, and about 14% of these were observed just once. The top ten constitute around a sixth of the sample.

A further study also used this sample, focusing on T cells in Graves' hyperthyroidism and ophthalmopathy. That second report states: Stable Graves' hyperthyroidism was defined as no progression to ophthalmopathy during 18 months of follow-up. Hyperthyroidism patients were newly diagnosed, had a disease duration of under 2 months, and were aged 18 to 65 years. Any patient with an uncontrolled infection, another autoimmune disease, pregnancy or lactation was excluded. Diagnoses relied on clinical symptoms, serum thyroxine and TRAb, thyroid ultrasound and orbital computed tomography. The TCR CDR3 was subjected to a first round of RT-PCR using the HTBI primer set and the Qiagen OneStep RT-PCR kit. Blood samples also contained most of the expanded thyroid clonotypes (frequency above 0.001), which suggests that blood repertoires may reflect thyroid immune responses. In cross-validation, a model built on a 13 V-J signature told ophthalmopathy apart from stable hyperthyroidism with about 90% sensitivity and about 81% specificity, and in testing the same model reached 80%/75%. In validation, the model predicted progression to ophthalmopathy with about 71% sensitivity and over 72% specificity, a median of around 6.6 months before onset. To identify TCR V-J signatures that set the groups apart, the researchers used a discovery cohort of 100 patients, made up of around 40 with Graves' ophthalmopathy and 55 to 65 with stable Graves' hyperthyroidism. An independent validation cohort of around 19 hyperthyroidism patients and about 16 patients who later progressed to ophthalmopathy tested prospective prediction of ophthalmopathy. The 75 to 100 discovery patients were randomly divided into training and test sets at a 7:3 ratio. In addition, the study compared T-cell repertoires in thyroid tissue and in blood from roughly six Graves' hyperthyroidism patients. Following sampling, methimazole starting at 30 mg daily was given to hyperthyroidism patients, and high-dose intravenous methylprednisolone was given to ophthalmopathy patients. Libraries were constructed in a second round of multiplex PCR, after which size selection and purification were performed. The libraries were sequenced on an Illumina HiSeq2000 using paired-end 100 bp reads. SOAPnuke was used to process the raw data, throwing out any read that contained adapters or uncalled bases, had a mean Phred below 15, or lacked an exact constant-primer or identifier match. High-quality paired reads were merged with COPE v1.2.5, and unique nucleotide sequences were defined as clonotypes. MiTCR v1.1 was used to align the clonotypes against IMGT TRBV, TRBD and TRBJ reference segments. The analysis was restricted to V-J combinations with a frequency above 0.0001, which together covered 99.2% of the repertoires. The TCS score was defined as F50 (clonal expansion) divided by E x V (chaos), with BLOSUM62-based TCRdist calculated between CDR3 peptides within each V-J. Welch's t-statistics and random forest reduced around 520 V-J features to about 13, which were used in a naive Bayes classifier (R e1071). No statistical method was used to set the sample size in advance, and investigators knew the group allocation. TCR Vbeta CDR3 sequencing of 130 to 150 peripheral blood samples (fewer than 45 ophthalmopathy, 75 to 80 hyperthyroidism and about 17 progressor patients) is reported in the paper.

Source: peripheral blood mononuclear cells (PBMCs), taken at new diagnosis, from a patient treated with antithyroid drugs. This TCR was recovered from a woman in her forties or fifties with Graves disease. Donor details come from another sample of the same person, matched by shared clones. The chain is assembled from TRBV7-2 and TRBJ2-3; the D gene cannot be resolved reliably. This receptor carries the CDR3 CASSQHISTDTQYF. The nucleotides are TGTGCCAGCAGCCAACATATCAGCACAGATACGCAGTATTTT.